The 8 T cell receptor beta chains presented below share a single source sample, sequenced in a study of cytomegalovirus exposure and HLA in healthy donors. Researchers ran the PCR with 60 Vbeta and 13 Jbeta primers. Only in-frame clones appear in the TCRdb table, and some are missing; sequencing was by immunoSEQ multiplex PCR. The data show approximately 160,000 clones, over 75% seen once. Sequenced input: PBMCs. The receptors were gathered from a human donor in good health.

This chain joins TRBV7-6 and TRBJ1-1; D gene uncertain. This CDR3 comprises 14 residues. CDR1 and CDR2 (germline): SGHVS, FNYEAQ. The ends were cut back, 0 bases at V and 3 bases at J, with 8 bases in the middle. The CDR3 nucleotides are TGTGCCAGCAGCTTAGCTAGAAGCGACACTGAAGCTTTCTTT. Protein sequence: CASSLARSDTEAFF.

The chain links TRBV5-4 to TRBJ2-7, with 7 bases matching TRBD1. V was pared by 3 bases and J by 7 bases, with 7 bases of the junction left unmatched. CDR3 length: 13 residues. Germline CDR1 is SGHNT and CDR2 is YYREEE (reference sequence). The CDR3 spells CASSSPTGYEQYF. The CDR3 DNA sequence: TGTGCCAGCAGCTCCCCGACAGGGTATGAGCAGTACTTC.

V gene TRBV11-2 combines with J gene TRBJ1-2; 10 nucleotides agree with TRBD1. The CDR3 runs 16 residues. V shed 0 bases, J shed 8 bases, and the junction held 9 bases outside the gene matches. Germline V gene lookup returns CDR1 SGHAT and CDR2 FQNNGV. The CDR3 nucleotides are TGTGCCAGCAGCTTAGACGGACAGGGGGAAAAAGGCGGCTACACCTTC. It codes for CASSLDGQGEKGGYTF.

CDR3 sequence (DNA): TGTGCCAGCAGCGTGGACAGACAGTCCCCCACTAATTCACCCCTCCACTTT. Its protein product is CASSVDRQSPTNSPLHF. This chain joins TRBV5-4 and TRBJ1-6; D perhaps matches TRBD1 (6 bases). The CDR3 totals 17 residues. Germline assignment: CDR1 SGHNT and CDR2 YYREEE (reference sequence). Trimming took 4 bases from V and 6 from J, leaving 20 bases between them.

CDR3 in amino acids: CASTGTGGPYEQYF. For the CDR3, the DNA is TGTGCCAGCACAGGGACAGGGGGCCCCTACGAGCAGTACTTC. The chain couples TRBV2 to TRBJ2-7; 12 nucleotides agree with TRBD1. Germline CDR1 reads SNHLY; CDR2 reads FYNNEI. This CDR3 contains 14 residues. J gave up 2 bases and V 7 bases, and 3 bases lay outside the gene matches.

The chain joins TRBV12-5 to TRBJ2-3; D unresolved. V was trimmed by 6 bases and J by 1 base, leaving 14 bases between them. Germline CDR1 and CDR2: LGHNT and FRNRAP. This CDR3 region has 15 residues. CDR3 in amino acids: CASGPVAPGTDTQYF. The CDR3 DNA sequence: TGTGCTAGTGGCCCTGTGGCCCCTGGCACAGATACGCAGTATTTT.

The chain joins TRBV9 to TRBJ1-2; D ambiguous. Germline V gene sequence: CDR1 SGDLS, CDR2 YYNGEE. The CDR3 totals 12 residues. Trimming shortened V by 0 bases and J by 7 bases, and 7 bases separated the two germline ends. This chain's CDR3 is CASSVATSGYTF. The CDR3 nucleotides are TGTGCCAGCAGCGTAGCTACGTCTGGCTACACCTTC.

The chain has TRBV5-4 and TRBJ1-4; 7 nucleotides align to TRBD1. The CDR3 runs 15 residues. V trimming: 3 bases; J trimming: 4 bases; junction bases outside the gene matches: 6. Germline CDR1 reads SGHNT; CDR2 reads YYREEE (reference sequence). Here the CDR3 DNA reads TGTGCCAGCAGCTCCGGGACAGACTATAATGAAAAACTGTTTTTT. This translates into CASSSGTDYNEKLFF.